Described below is a single T cell receptor (beta chain) sequence and its context. Other DNA sequences from this sample encode an identical CDR3 as well. The data are from a study of blood T cell repertoires in COVID-19. Across the whole study: The samples span acute and convalescent COVID-19 from the United States, Italy and Spain. Sample material is recorded as cDNA or gDNA derived from T cells, B-cell-depleted T cells, or PBMCs.

Germline V gives CDR1 SGHRS, CDR2 YFSETQ. The CDR3 sequence is 12 residues long. V gave up 4 bases and J gave up 5 bases; unmatched junction bases: 2. In the study's own analysis: Amplifying reference gene primers gave estimates of nucleated cell counts. This table comes from immunoSEQ multiplex PCR, and its TCRdb copy is limited to in-frame clones, with some not included. The DNA was the basis for D and trimming; V, J and clone size are from that table. In the table there are some 100,000 clones, around 80% of which are singletons. The V and J genes are TRBV5-1 and TRBJ1-1; 7 bases fit TRBD1. The sample comprised peripheral blood. This receptor was obtained from a man between 45 and 60 years old with active or convalescent COVID-19. CDR3 coding DNA: TGCGCCAGCAGCCCAGGGGGAACTGAAGCTTTCTTT. Its translation is CASSPGGTEAFF.